Listed below are T cell receptor beta chains from one sample, sequenced in a study of identical twins. TCRdb passed the 5' RACE reads through MiXCR, listing each CDR3 protein once. The sample includes about 340,000 distinct CDR3 sequences, around 12% of them seen just once. The data also belong to a second study, concerning yellow fever vaccine responses in identical twins.

The sequenced material came from CD8+ T cells sorted from blood. Every receptor here comes from a woman aged 18 to 35 in good health. The CDR3 runs from the conserved cysteine through the conserved F or W. D genes are given only for firm matches. A clone size is listed for some rows: how often the clone was seen (once, few, many), or a class if it is expanded.

j_call v_call clone_size d_call cdr3_nt cdr3_aa
TRBJ2-7 TRBV28 - TRBD2 TGTGCCAGCAGTTTTTCAGATCGGGGGGTCGTCGACGAGCAGTACTTC CASSFSDRGVVDEQYF
TRBJ1-5 TRBV12-3/TRBV12-4 many - TGTGCCAGCAGTTCGGGGATGAATCAGCCCCAGCATTTT CASSSGMNQPQHF
TRBJ1-1 TRBV12-3/TRBV12-4 many - TGTGCCAGCCCTAGCCCGGACGGGGACACTGAAGCTTTCTTT CASPSPDGDTEAFF
TRBJ2-1 TRBV20-1 few - TGCAGTGCTAGGGGTGGCGGGACAGCCAACAATGAGCAGTTCTTC CSARGGGTANNEQFF
TRBJ1-6 TRBV7-9 few - TGTGCCAGCAGCTCCGGGGGGGGGGGTTCACCCCTCCACTTT CASSSGGGGSPLHF
TRBJ2-5 TRBV3-1 - - TGTGCCAGCAGCTGGGCCGTCCTCGGGGAGACCCTGTACTTC CASSWAVLGETLYF
TRBJ2-3 TRBV7-9 few - TGTGCCAGCAGCCCGGCGGGTTCGCCAGATACGCAGTATTTT CASSPAGSPDTQYF
TRBJ1-4 TRBV10-2 - - TGCGCCAGCAGTGAGTTCACAGGGCAATCACCAACTAATGAAAAACTGTTTTTT CASSEFTGQSPTNEKLFF
TRBJ2-7 TRBV2 few - TGTGCCAGCGGGGGCCTCTCCTACGAGCAGTACTTC CASGGLSYEQYF
TRBJ1-2 TRBV24-1 - - TGTGCCACCAGTGGAGGGGAAAACTATGGCTACACCTTC CATSGGENYGYTF
TRBJ2-2 TRBV5-5 few - TGTGCCAGCACCAAGGGGCTAGCGACGAACACCGGGGAGCTGTTTTTT CASTKGLATNTGELFF
TRBJ1-3 TRBV10-2 - - TGCGCCAGCAGTGAGAGCCGGGTAATATATTTT CASSESRVIYF
TRBJ2-1 TRBV12-3/TRBV12-4 - - TGTGCCAGCACCGGTTGGGGGCCGCTCACAATGAATGAGCAGTTCTTC CASTGWGPLTMNEQFF
TRBJ2-1 TRBV10-2 - - TGCGCCAGCAGGACGGGGCCCGCGGAGCAGTTCTTC CASRTGPAEQFF
TRBJ2-1 TRBV7-6 few TRBD1 TGTGCCAGCAGCCCACAACTCGGGACAGGGGAATACAATGAGCAGTTCTTC CASSPQLGTGEYNEQFF
TRBJ2-7 TRBV10-3 few - TGTGCCATCAGTGAGTACTGGGGCGAGCAGTACTTC CAISEYWGEQYF
TRBJ2-2 TRBV12-3/TRBV12-4 - - TGTGCCAGCAGCACAGGGTCTGGCACCGGGGAGCTGTTTTTT CASSTGSGTGELFF
TRBJ1-1 TRBV29-1 few - TGCAGCGTTGAGATTCCGGTGAACACTGAAGCTTTCTTT CSVEIPVNTEAFF
TRBJ2-2 TRBV7-2 - - TGTGCCAGCAGCTTAAACAGGGTGGCGGACACCGGGGAGCTGTTTTTT CASSLNRVADTGELFF
TRBJ2-3 TRBV12-3/TRBV12-4 many TRBD2 TGTGCCAGCAGTCCGGGACTAGCGGGGCGAAGCACAGATACGCAGTATTTT CASSPGLAGRSTDTQYF
TRBJ2-2 TRBV27 - TRBD1 TGTGCCAGCAGTCCTGAGGGACAGGAGAGGACCGGGGAGCTGTTTTTT CASSPEGQERTGELFF
TRBJ2-4 TRBV20-1 few - TGCAGTGCTAGCTCGATGGAGAACATTCAGTACTTC CSASSMENIQYF
TRBJ2-1 TRBV7-9 - TRBD2 TGTGCCAGCAGCACCCTTGCGGGGGGGCTTGCCAATGAGCAGTTCTTC CASSTLAGGLANEQFF
TRBJ1-1 TRBV20-1 few - TGCAGTGCTCTCCCTGGAGACAGAGTACAGAACACTGAAGCTTTCTTT CSALPGDRVQNTEAFF